Below, 31 T cell receptor beta chains from the same sample are listed, as sequenced in a study of blood T cell repertoires in COVID-19. Profiled with immunoSEQ multiplex PCR; TCRdb holds only in-frame clones, not every one. This table holds tens of thousands of clones, roughly 90% found once. Source material: peripheral blood. Receptors were obtained from a man in his forties or fifties with active or convalescent COVID-19.

CDR3 amino acids: CAWNRDGTGNTIYF. Written as DNA, the CDR3 is TGTGCCTGGAACAGGGATGGTACTGGAAACACCATATATTTT. The chain joins TRBV30 to TRBJ1-3; possible D gene TRBD1, 6 bases. This CDR3 is built from 14 residues. Germline V gives CDR1 GTSNPN, CDR2 SVGIG (reference sequence). Trimming took off 4 bases at V and 2 bases at J, with 12 bases between the two ends. The whole variable domain, remainder taken from reference TRBV30 and TRBJ1-3, is SQTIHQWPATLVQPVGSPLSLECTVEGTSNPNLYWYRQAAGRGLQLLFYSVGIGQISSEVPQNLSASRPQDRQFILSSKKLLLSDSGFYLCAWNRDGTGNTIYFGEGSWLTVV.

The V gene is TRBV10-2, the J gene TRBJ2-4; D is unclear. Germline assignment: CDR1 WSHSY and CDR2 SAAADI. Trimming took off 4 bases at V and 0 bases at J, with 7 bases between the two ends. The CDR3 is 14 amino acids. CDR3 loop: CASSGSVAKNIQYF. CDR3 nucleotide sequence: TGCGCCAGCAGTGGTTCAGTAGCCAAAAACATTCAGTACTTC.

This chain uses TRBV6-5 with TRBJ2-1; a possible D gene is TRBD2 (6 bases). Germline CDR1 reads MNHEY; CDR2 reads SVGAGI. V lost 0 bases and J 7 bases, leaving 16 bases between the germline ends. The CDR3 length is 16 residues. CDR3 sequence (DNA): TGTGCCAGCAGTTACTCGGAGAAGGGCGGGAAGAATGAGCAGTTCTTC. It yields the protein CASSYSEKGGKNEQFF.

The rearrangement joins TRBV5-4 to TRBJ2-1; 7 positions agree with TRBD2. Germline V gives CDR1 SGHNT, CDR2 YYREEE (reference sequence). This CDR3 is built from 15 residues. V lost 5 bases and J lost 0; bases outside the gene matches: 5. The chain's CDR3 is CASRPRTSSYNEQFF. The CDR3 nucleotides read TGTGCCAGCAGGCCTCGGACTAGCTCCTACAATGAGCAGTTCTTC.

This clone was recorded a few times. The chain couples TRBV5-1 to TRBJ2-2, with 11 positions matching TRBD2. CDR1 and CDR2 from the germline V gene are SGHRS and YFSETQ. The CDR3 loop spans 18 amino acids. J gave up 2 bases and V 4 bases, and 10 bases lay outside the gene matches. The CDR3 sequence is CASSQVPTSGANTGELFF. The CDR3 bases are TGCGCCAGCAGCCAGGTGCCGACTAGCGGGGCCAACACCGGGGAGCTGTTTTTT.

The V call is TRBV19, the J call TRBJ2-4; 7 bases map to TRBD2. The CDR3 covers 15 residues. J lost 3 bases, V lost 0 bases, and 2 bases had no gene match. CDR1 and CDR2 (germline): LNHDA, SQIVND (reference sequence). The CDR3: CASSIETSYKNIQYF. DNA of the CDR3: TGTGCCAGTAGTATAGAGACTAGCTACAAAAACATTCAGTACTTC.

The CDR3 DNA is TGTGCCAGTATAGGGGGATATTCGAACACTGAAGCTTTCTTT. This sequence encodes CASIGGYSNTEAFF. The rearrangement uses TRBV19 and TRBJ1-1; D perhaps matches TRBD1 (6 bases). Per the germline V gene, CDR1 is LNHDA and CDR2 is SQIVND (reference sequence). The CDR3 loop spans 14 amino acids. V gave up 7 bases and J gave up 1 base, with 13 bases separating them.

The V call is TRBV19, the J call TRBJ2-5; D is unresolved. The V end lost 5 bases, the J end lost 3 bases, and 7 bases lay between the germline ends. The CDR3 has 12 amino acids. CDR1 is LNHDA and CDR2 is SQIVND in the germline V gene (reference sequence). CDR3 sequence reads: CASSVNKETQYF. In nucleotides, the CDR3 is TGTGCCAGTAGTGTAAATAAAGAGACCCAGTACTTC.

This rearrangement joins TRBV13 to TRBJ2-3, with 7 positions matching TRBD2. The CDR3 sequence is 17 residues long. In germline, CDR1 is PRHDT, CDR2 FYEKMQ (reference sequence). The ends lost 4 bases at V and 3 bases at J; junction bases unmatched: 13. The CDR3 region is CASSWTAGADLTDTQYF. The CDR3 coding sequence is TGTGCCAGCAGCTGGACGGCGGGAGCCGATTTGACAGATACGCAGTATTTT.

The chain couples TRBV7-2 to TRBJ2-7, with a weak D call TRBD2 (5 bases). The V end was cut by 5 bases, the J end by 7 bases, with 15 bases between. The V gene's germline CDR1 is SGHTA and CDR2 FQGNSA. The CDR3 sequence is 13 residues long. CDR3 protein: CASSRPRAGEQYF. The CDR3 nucleotides read TGTGCCAGCAGCCGTCCGCGGGCCGGGGAGCAGTACTTC.

The V gene is TRBV18, the J gene TRBJ1-4; TRBD1 agrees at 7 bases. CDR3 length: 16 amino acids. The J segment lost 3 bases and the V segment lost 4 bases, leaving 8 bases of the junction unmatched. Germline V gene lookup returns CDR1 KGHSH and CDR2 LQKENI. The CDR3 DNA sequence: TGTGCCAGCTCACTTTTAACCGGGACAGCTAATGAAAAACTGTTTTTT. Translating it yields CASSLLTGTANEKLFF.

This chain links TRBV24-1 with TRBJ2-6, with 7 bases identical to TRBD1. The CDR3 extends over 15 amino acids. Germline V CDR1 and CDR2: KGHDR, SFDVKD. The V and J ends lost 9 bases and 0 bases, in that order; junction bases with no gene match: 4. CDR3 region: CATQDRSSGANVLTF. In nucleotides, the CDR3 is TGTGCCACCCAGGACAGGAGCTCTGGGGCCAACGTCCTGACTTTC.

The chain couples TRBV3-1 (or the pseudogene TRBV3-2) to TRBJ1-5; D not certain. Germline CDR1 and CDR2: LGHDT and YNNKEL (reference sequence). V was clipped by 5 bases and J by 7 bases, with 12 bases between them. CDR3 length: 13 amino acids. The CDR3 sequence: CASSSRGLQPQHF. The CDR3 DNA reads TGTGCCAGCAGCTCGCGCGGGCTCCAGCCCCAGCATTTT.

This clone was detected a few times. The chain is built from TRBV12-3 or TRBV12-4 and TRBJ1-1, with 8 bases aligning to TRBD1. The CDR3 loop spans 12 amino acids. V dropped 5 bases and J dropped 9; count of bases not matched to a gene: 5. CDR3 sequence reads: CASSLRTGKAFF. In DNA form, the CDR3 reads TGTGCCAGCAGTCTGAGGACAGGGAAAGCTTTCTTT.

This clone came up a few times. This rearrangement joins TRBV7-2 to TRBJ1-5; perhaps TRBD1 as D (5 bases). This CDR3 has 18 amino acids. Deletions cut 3 bases from V and 5 bases from J, with 23 bases between. Germline values: CDR1 SGHTA, CDR2 FQGNSA. The CDR3 DNA sequence: TGTGCCAGCAGCTTCACAGGCTACCAGGTTTCGGGTGATCAGCCCCAGCATTTT. Amino acid sequence: CASSFTGYQVSGDQPQHF.

The genes are TRBV7-8 and TRBJ2-1; tentatively, D is TRBD1 (6 bases). There are 15 residues in the CDR3. V shed 3 bases and J shed 2 bases, with 11 bases lying between them. Per the germline V gene, CDR1 is SGHVS and CDR2 is FQNEAQ. This CDR3 reads CASSFSGDPYNEQFF. The CDR3 bases are TGTGCCAGCAGCTTTTCAGGGGATCCCTACAATGAGCAGTTCTTC.

V usage is TRBV4-2 and J usage is TRBJ2-3; 11 positions match TRBD2. This CDR3 contains 18 residues. CDR1 and CDR2 (germline): LGHNA, YNFKEQ. Trimming cost V 1 base and J 2 bases; bases outside gene matches: 8. This chain's CDR3 is CASSQASGGTYFTDTQYF. The CDR3 DNA is TGTGCCAGCAGCCAAGCTAGCGGGGGGACTTACTTCACAGATACGCAGTATTTT.

The chain joins TRBV6-2 or TRBV6-3 to TRBJ2-7, with 12 bases matching TRBD1. V gave up 5 bases and J gave up 7 bases; unmatched junction bases: 6. The CDR3 loop spans 14 amino acids. The germline CDR1 and CDR2 sequences are MNHEY and SVGEGT. DNA for the CDR3: TGTGCCAGCAGTGGGGACAGGGGGCGCTGGGAGCAGTACTTC. The encoded protein is CASSGDRGRWEQYF.

This clone was observed once. This chain joins TRBV7-6 and TRBJ1-1; TRBD1 might be the D (6 bases). Germline CDR1 reads SGHVS; CDR2 reads FNYEAQ. The CDR3 consists of 14 residues. V shed 1 base and J shed 9 bases, with 15 bases lying between them. The CDR3 DNA is TGTGCCAGCAGCTTAGGATACAGGGAGGGACAAGCTTTCTTT. This gives the protein CASSLGYREGQAFF. Together with reference TRBV7-6 and TRBJ1-1, the CDR3 gives the full variable domain: GAGVSQSPRYKVTKRGQDVALRCDPISGHVSLYWYRQALGQGPEFLTYFNYEAQQDKSGLPNDRFSAERPEGSISTLTIQRTEQRDSAMYRCASSLGYREGQAFFGQGTRLTVV.

The gene calls are TRBV7-8 and TRBJ1-1; TRBD1 aligns across 8 bases. This CDR3 has 15 residues. Germline V gives CDR1 SGHVS, CDR2 FQNEAQ. V shed 2 bases, J shed 1 base, and the junction held 3 bases outside the gene matches. CDR3 sequence reads: CASSLRTGQNTEAFF. The CDR3 DNA reads TGTGCCAGCAGCTTACGGACAGGGCAGAACACTGAAGCTTTCTTT.

The genes are TRBV7-9 and TRBJ2-5; TRBD2 aligns across 12 bases. Unmatched junction bases numbered 12, after V lost 5 bases and J lost 5 bases. CDR1 is SEHNR, CDR2 FQNEAQ, per germline (reference sequence). This CDR3 spans 17 amino acids. CDR3 DNA: TGTGCCAGCAGCCAGGGACTAGCGGGTGGACTGGGTGAGACCCAGTACTTC. It codes for CASSQGLAGGLGETQYF.

A few counts support this clone. This chain uses TRBV5-1 with TRBJ2-7; 8 bases align to TRBD1. The CDR3 contains 13 residues. CDR1 is SGHRS and CDR2 is YFSETQ in the germline V gene. V shed 7 bases, J shed 3 bases, and the junction held 6 bases outside the gene matches. CDR3 residues: CASGQGANYEQYF. The DNA of the CDR3 is TGCGCCAGCGGACAGGGCGCCAACTACGAGCAGTACTTC. Complete variable domain (other parts from reference TRBV5-1 and TRBJ2-7): KAGVTQTPRYLIKTRGQQVTLSCSPISGHRSVSWYQQTPGQGLQFLFEYFSETQRNKGNFPGRFSGRQFSNSRSEMNVSTLELGDSALYLCASGQGANYEQYFGPGTRLTVT.

This clone was found a few times. Other DNA sequences in the sample encode the same CDR3. The rearrangement uses TRBV14 and TRBJ2-7; TRBD2 aligns across 8 bases. This CDR3 region has 14 residues. Trimming took 4 bases from V and 4 from J; bases not matched to a gene: 6. Germline V gene sequence: CDR1 SGHDN, CDR2 FVKESK. CDR3 DNA: TGTGCCAGCAGCCGGACCGGGGGGGCTTACGAGCAGTACTTC. It translates to CASSRTGGAYEQYF.

The genes are TRBV5-1 and TRBJ2-7; the match to TRBD1 covers 9 bases. Germline lookup yields CDR1 SGHRS and CDR2 YFSETQ. The junction had 7 bases not matched to a gene; V was cut back by 4 bases and J by 5 bases. The CDR3 is 14 amino acids. CDR3: CASSPPGQGHEQYF. The DNA for the CDR3 is TGCGCCAGCAGCCCGCCGGGACAGGGACACGAGCAGTACTTC.

The chain has TRBV19 and TRBJ2-7; 7 nucleotides align to TRBD2. Germline assignment: CDR1 LNHDA and CDR2 SQIVND (reference sequence). V shed 6 bases, J shed 0 bases, and the junction held 8 bases outside the gene matches. This CDR3 has 15 residues. The CDR3 region has the DNA TGTGCCAGTAGCGCCGTCCTAGCGGCCTCCTACGAGCAGTACTTC. Its protein product is CASSAVLAASYEQYF. Complete variable domain (other parts from reference TRBV19 and TRBJ2-7): DGGITQSPKYLFRKEGQNVTLSCEQNLNHDAMYWYRQDPGQGLRLIYYSQIVNDFQKGDIAEGYSVSREKKESFPLTVTSAQKNPTAFYLCASSAVLAASYEQYFGPGTRLTVT.

The chain carries TRBV5-1 and TRBJ2-3; 7 bases agree with TRBD2. The CDR3 loop spans 16 amino acids. After removal of 1 base from V and 2 bases from J, the junction contained 7 bases not matched to a gene. The germline gives CDR1 SGHRS, CDR2 YFSETQ. The CDR3 nucleotides read TGCGCCAGCAGCTTGTACCTAGCGGAGTACACAGATACGCAGTATTTT. Translated, it gives CASSLYLAEYTDTQYF.

The gene calls are TRBV14 and TRBJ1-4; TRBD1 matches 7 bases. The CDR3 totals 13 residues. Unmatched junction bases numbered 5, after V lost 10 bases and J lost 3 bases. CDR1 and CDR2 from the germline V gene are SGHDN and FVKESK. The CDR3 sequence: CATLTGPNEKLFF. The CDR3 DNA follows: TGTGCCACCCTGACAGGGCCTAATGAAAAACTGTTTTTT.

The chain uses TRBV7-2 and TRBJ2-7; 9 bases match TRBD2. After removal of 5 bases from V and 0 bases from J, the junction contained 5 bases not matched to a gene. The V gene's germline CDR1 is SGHTA and CDR2 FQGNSA. The CDR3 sequence is 15 residues long. The CDR3 protein is CASSPLAGASYEQYF. CDR3 nucleotide sequence: TGTGCCAGCAGCCCCTTAGCGGGAGCCTCCTACGAGCAGTACTTC.

The CDR3 region has the DNA TGCGCCAGCAGCTTGGGGCCTGCGGGGGTTAAGTCCTACAATGAGCAGTTCTTC. The encoded protein is CASSLGPAGVKSYNEQFF. The gene calls are TRBV5-1 and TRBJ2-1, with 7 bases that match TRBD2. CDR3 length: 18 residues. V lost 0 bases, J lost 1 base, and 10 bases stayed unmatched. Per germline, CDR1 SGHRS and CDR2 YFSETQ.

This clone turned up a few times. The CDR3 DNA follows: TGTGCCAGCAGTTACAGATCTCGCGGGACCCGGACCTACGAGCAGTACTTC. It is translated as CASSYRSRGTRTYEQYF. The genes are TRBV6-2 or TRBV6-3 and TRBJ2-7, with D possibly matching TRBD2 (6 bases). CDR1 and CDR2 (germline): MNHEY, SVGEGT. V was pared by 2 bases and J by 2 bases, with 19 bases between. The CDR3 consists of 17 residues.

The V gene is TRBV18, the J gene TRBJ1-4; tentatively, D is TRBD1 (5 bases). This CDR3 is 17 amino acids long. Trimming cost V 4 bases and J 7 bases, with 22 bases left between them. Germline CDR1 KGHSH, CDR2 LQKENI. CDR3 sequence: CASSQRVVRGAGEKLFF. The CDR3, as DNA: TGTGCCAGCTCACAGCGGGTCGTGAGGGGTGCGGGTGAAAAACTGTTTTTT.